This T cell receptor (beta chain) derives from a study of blood T cell repertoires in COVID-19. Overall study: From the United States, Italy and Spain came samples of acute and convalescent COVID-19. Sample material is recorded as cDNA or gDNA derived from T cells, B-cell-depleted T cells, or PBMCs.

This clone was detected a few times. Per the study methods: Reference gene primer amplification gave estimated nucleated cell counts. Sequenced by immunoSEQ multiplex PCR; TCRdb stores in-frame clones only, minus some. The V and J calls and the clone size are those of that table, but D and trimming were determined from the DNA. Among around 220,000 clones listed, around four fifths were seen once. This CDR3 has 12 residues. Trimming took off 10 bases at V and 7 bases at J, with 16 bases between the two ends. The genes are TRBV12-3 or TRBV12-4 and TRBJ1-1; D call uncertain. The source is a man aged 30-40 years with active or convalescent COVID-19. Sequencing used peripheral blood. The CDR3 spells CATLLDYSEAFF. The CDR3 nucleotides read TGTGCCACCCTACTTGACTACAGTGAAGCTTTCTTT.